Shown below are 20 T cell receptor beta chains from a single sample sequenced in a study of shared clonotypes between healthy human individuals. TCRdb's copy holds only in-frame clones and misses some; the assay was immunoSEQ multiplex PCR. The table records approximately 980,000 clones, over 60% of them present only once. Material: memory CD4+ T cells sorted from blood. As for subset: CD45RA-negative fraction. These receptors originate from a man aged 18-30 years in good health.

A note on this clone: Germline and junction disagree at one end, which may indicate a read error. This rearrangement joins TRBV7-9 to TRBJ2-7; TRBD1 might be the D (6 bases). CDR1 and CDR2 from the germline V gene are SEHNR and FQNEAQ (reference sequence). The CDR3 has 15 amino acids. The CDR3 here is CASSQDPQGPYEQYF. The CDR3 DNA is TGCGCCAGCAGCCAAGATCCCCAGGGGCCCTACGAGCAGTACTTC.

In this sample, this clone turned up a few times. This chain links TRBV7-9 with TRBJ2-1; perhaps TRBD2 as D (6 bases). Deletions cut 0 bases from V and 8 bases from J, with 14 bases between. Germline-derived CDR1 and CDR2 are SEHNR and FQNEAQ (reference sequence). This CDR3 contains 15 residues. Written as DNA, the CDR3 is TGTGCCAGCAGCTTAGCCGGATCCTCGGGGGATGAGCAGTTCTTC. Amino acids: CASSLAGSSGDEQFF.

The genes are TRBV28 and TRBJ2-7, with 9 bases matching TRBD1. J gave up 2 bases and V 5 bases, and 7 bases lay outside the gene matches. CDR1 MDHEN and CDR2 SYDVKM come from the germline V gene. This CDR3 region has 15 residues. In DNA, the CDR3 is TGTGCCAGCAGTACCACGGGACAGGGTACCTACGAGCAGTACTTC. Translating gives CASSTTGQGTYEQYF.

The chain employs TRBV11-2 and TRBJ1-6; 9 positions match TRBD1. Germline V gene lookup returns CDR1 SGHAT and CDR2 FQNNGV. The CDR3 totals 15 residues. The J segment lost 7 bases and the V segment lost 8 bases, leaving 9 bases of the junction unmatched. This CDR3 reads CASGRDRAANSPLHF. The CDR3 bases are TGTGCCAGCGGGCGGGACAGGGCGGCCAATTCACCCCTCCACTTT.

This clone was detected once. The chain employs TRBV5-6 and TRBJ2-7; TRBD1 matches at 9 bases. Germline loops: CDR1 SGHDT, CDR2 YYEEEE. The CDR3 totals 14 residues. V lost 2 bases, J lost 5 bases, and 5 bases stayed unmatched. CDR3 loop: CASSLTGTGNEQYF. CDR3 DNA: TGTGCCAGCAGCTTAACCGGGACAGGGAACGAGCAGTACTTC. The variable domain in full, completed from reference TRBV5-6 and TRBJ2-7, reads DAGVTQSPTHLIKTRGQQVTLRCSPKSGHDTVSWYQQALGQGPQFIFQYYEEEERQRGNFPDRFSGHQFPNYSSELNVNALLLGDSALYLCASSLTGTGNEQYFGPGTRLTVT.

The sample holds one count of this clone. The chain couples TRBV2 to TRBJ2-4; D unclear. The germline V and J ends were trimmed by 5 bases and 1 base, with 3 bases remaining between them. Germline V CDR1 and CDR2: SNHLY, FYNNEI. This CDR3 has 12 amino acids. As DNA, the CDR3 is TGTGCCAGCAGTAGGGCCAAAAACATTCAGTACTTC. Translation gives CASSRAKNIQYF.

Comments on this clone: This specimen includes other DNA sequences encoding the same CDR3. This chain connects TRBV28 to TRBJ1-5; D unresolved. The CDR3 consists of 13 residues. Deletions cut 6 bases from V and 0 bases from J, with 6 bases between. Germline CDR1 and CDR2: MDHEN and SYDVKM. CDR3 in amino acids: CASSLNSNQPQHF. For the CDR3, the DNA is TGTGCCAGCAGCCTAAATAGCAATCAGCCCCAGCATTTT. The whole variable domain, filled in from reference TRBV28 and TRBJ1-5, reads DVKVTQSSRYLVKRTGEKVFLECVQDMDHENMFWYRQDPGLGLRLIYFSYDVKMKEKGDIPEGYSVSREKKERFSLILESASTNQTSMYLCASSLNSNQPQHFGDGTRLSIL.

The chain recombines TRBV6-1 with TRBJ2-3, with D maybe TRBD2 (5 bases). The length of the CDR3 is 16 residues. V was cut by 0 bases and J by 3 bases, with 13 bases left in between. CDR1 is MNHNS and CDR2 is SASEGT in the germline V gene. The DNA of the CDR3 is TGTGCCAGCAGTGAAGCCCGGGGATATAGAACAGATACGCAGTATTTT. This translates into CASSEARGYRTDTQYF.

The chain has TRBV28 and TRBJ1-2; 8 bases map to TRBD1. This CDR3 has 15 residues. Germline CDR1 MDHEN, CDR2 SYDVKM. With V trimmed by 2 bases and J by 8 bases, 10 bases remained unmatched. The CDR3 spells CASSLPGQAMGGYTF. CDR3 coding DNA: TGTGCCAGCAGTTTACCGGGACAGGCAATGGGGGGCTACACCTTC.

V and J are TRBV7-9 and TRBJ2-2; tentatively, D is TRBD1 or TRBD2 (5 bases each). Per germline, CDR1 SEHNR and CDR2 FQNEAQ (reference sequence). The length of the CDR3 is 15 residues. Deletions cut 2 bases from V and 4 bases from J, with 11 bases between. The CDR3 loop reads CASSLSGPSTGELFF. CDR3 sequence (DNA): TGTGCCAGCAGCTTATCGGGGCCCAGCACCGGGGAGCTGTTTTTT.

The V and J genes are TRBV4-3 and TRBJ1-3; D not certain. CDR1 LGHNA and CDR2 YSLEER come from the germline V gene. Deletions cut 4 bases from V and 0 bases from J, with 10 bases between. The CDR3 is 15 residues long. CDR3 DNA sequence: TGCGCCAGCAGCCTCGCAGTTCTCTCTGGAAACACCATATATTTT. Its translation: CASSLAVLSGNTIYF.

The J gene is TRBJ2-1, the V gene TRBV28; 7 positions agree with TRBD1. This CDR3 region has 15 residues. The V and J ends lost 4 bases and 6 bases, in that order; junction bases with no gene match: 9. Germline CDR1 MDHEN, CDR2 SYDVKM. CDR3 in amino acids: CASSSTGNIVNEQFF. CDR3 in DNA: TGTGCCAGCAGTTCGACAGGGAACATTGTCAATGAGCAGTTCTTC.

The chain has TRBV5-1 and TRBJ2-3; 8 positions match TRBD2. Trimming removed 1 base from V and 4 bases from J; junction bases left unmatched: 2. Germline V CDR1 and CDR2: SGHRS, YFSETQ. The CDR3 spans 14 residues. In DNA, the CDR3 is TGCGCCAGCAGCTTGCGGACTAGCCCAGATACGCAGTATTTT. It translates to CASSLRTSPDTQYF.

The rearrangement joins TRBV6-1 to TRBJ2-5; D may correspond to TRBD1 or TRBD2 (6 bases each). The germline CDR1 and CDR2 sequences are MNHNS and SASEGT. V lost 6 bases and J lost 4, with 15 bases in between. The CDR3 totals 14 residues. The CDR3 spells CASRGGIRTETQYF. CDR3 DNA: TGTGCCAGCAGGGGGGGCATACGCACAGAGACCCAGTACTTC.

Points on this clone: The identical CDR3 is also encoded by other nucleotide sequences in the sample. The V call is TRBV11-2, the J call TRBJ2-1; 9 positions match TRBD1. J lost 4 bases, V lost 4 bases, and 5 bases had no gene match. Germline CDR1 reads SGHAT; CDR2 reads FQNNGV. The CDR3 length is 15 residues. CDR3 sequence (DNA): TGTGCCAGCAGCTGGGGACAGGGTCCTTACAATGAGCAGTTCTTC. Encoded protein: CASSWGQGPYNEQFF.

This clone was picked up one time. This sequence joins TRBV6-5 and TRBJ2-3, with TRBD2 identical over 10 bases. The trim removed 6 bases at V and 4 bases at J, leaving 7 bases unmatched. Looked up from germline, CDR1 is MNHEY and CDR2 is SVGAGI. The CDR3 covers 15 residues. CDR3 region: CASRRAGGPSDTQYF. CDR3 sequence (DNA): TGTGCCAGCAGAAGAGCGGGAGGGCCCTCAGATACGCAGTATTTT.

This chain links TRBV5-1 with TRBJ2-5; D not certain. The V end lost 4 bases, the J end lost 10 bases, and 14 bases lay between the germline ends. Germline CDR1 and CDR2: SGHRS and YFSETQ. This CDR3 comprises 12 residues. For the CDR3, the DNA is TGCGCCAGCAGCGCCGATTACAAGAGCCAGTACTTC. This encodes CASSADYKSQYF.

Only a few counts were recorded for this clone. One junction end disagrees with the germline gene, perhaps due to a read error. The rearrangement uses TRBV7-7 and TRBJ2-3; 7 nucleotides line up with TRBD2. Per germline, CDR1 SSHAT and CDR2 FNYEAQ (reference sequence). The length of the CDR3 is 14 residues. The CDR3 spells CASSSGGFTDTQYF. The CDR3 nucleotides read TGTGCTAGCAGCTCCGGGGGGTTTACAGATACGCAGTATTTT.

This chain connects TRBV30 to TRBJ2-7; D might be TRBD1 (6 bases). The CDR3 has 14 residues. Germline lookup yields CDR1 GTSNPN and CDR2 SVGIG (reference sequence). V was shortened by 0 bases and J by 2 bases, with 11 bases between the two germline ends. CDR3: CAWSVPGQTYEQYF. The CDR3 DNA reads TGTGCCTGGAGTGTACCCGGACAGACCTACGAGCAGTACTTC.

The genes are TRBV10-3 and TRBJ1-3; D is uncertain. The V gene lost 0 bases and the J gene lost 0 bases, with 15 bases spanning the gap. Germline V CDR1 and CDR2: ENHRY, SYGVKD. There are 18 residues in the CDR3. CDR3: CAISESMVQISSGNTIYF. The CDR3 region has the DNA TGTGCCATCAGTGAGTCGATGGTTCAGATTAGCTCTGGAAACACCATATATTTT.